Listed below are T cell receptor beta chains from one sample, sequenced in a study of cytomegalovirus exposure and HLA in healthy donors. Method: immunoSEQ multiplex PCR; TCRdb's copy keeps in-frame clones and lacks some. Seen here are some 98,000 clones, roughly 70% observed once, and the top ten hold 2% to 2.5%. Specimen: PBMCs. The receptors were gathered from a man aged 45-65 years in good health and CMV-seronegative. The CDR3 runs from the conserved cysteine through the conserved F or W. The order of the fields is J gene, V gene, clone size, CDR3 protein. A clone size is listed for some rows: how often the clone was seen (once, few, many), or a class if it is expanded.

J gene: TRBJ2-7
V gene: TRBV28
clone size: .
CDR3 protein: CASRLAGKYEQYF

J gene: TRBJ1-2
V gene: TRBV7-9
clone size: once
CDR3 protein: CSSSLASDGGYTF

J gene: TRBJ2-7
V gene: TRBV6-6
clone size: few
CDR3 protein: CASSYSTGLLYF

J gene: TRBJ1-6
V gene: TRBV7-8
clone size: .
CDR3 protein: CASSLYGQGSPLHF

J gene: TRBJ2-1
V gene: TRBV5-1
clone size: .
CDR3 protein: CASSLVVQGVSYNEQFF

J gene: TRBJ2-7
V gene: TRBV19
clone size: once
CDR3 protein: CASSISGTASSYEQYF

J gene: TRBJ2-7
V gene: TRBV18
clone size: .
CDR3 protein: CASSPHESTGRSYEQYF

J gene: TRBJ1-1
V gene: TRBV5-5
clone size: .
CDR3 protein: CASSSLRGDTEAFF

J gene: TRBJ2-5
V gene: TRBV5-1
clone size: .
CDR3 protein: CASSLGTEETQYF

J gene: TRBJ2-7
V gene: TRBV29-1
clone size: .
CDR3 protein: CSVEEGGVSSYEQYF